A single sample gave rise to the 25 T cell receptor beta chains below, sequenced in a study of CD8 T cells in Susac syndrome. Random hexamers primed reverse transcription of about 0.45 to 1 ug RNA. MiXCR, run by TCRdb on the immunoSEQ multiplex PCR reads, gives a single entry per CDR3 protein. The profile shows around 130,000 distinct CDR3 sequences, about 90% of them singletons. What was sequenced was CD8+ T cells from PBMCs. The receptor set was obtained from a human donor with multiple sclerosis.

In its sample, this clonotype was seen once. The V call is TRBV27, the J call TRBJ1-2; tentatively, D is TRBD1 (6 bases). Trimming removed 3 bases from V and 7 bases from J, with 18 bases in between. The CDR3 extends over 15 amino acids. The germline CDR1 and CDR2 sequences are MNHEY and SMNVEV (reference sequence). In DNA form, the CDR3 reads TGTGCCAGCAGTTTTCTACAACAGGGAGCGGGTGGCTACACCTTC. Encoded protein: CASSFLQQGAGGYTF.

The rearrangement joins TRBV7-9 to TRBJ1-1; D is perhaps TRBD1 (5 bases). The V gene's germline CDR1 is SEHNR and CDR2 FQNEAQ (reference sequence). Trimming pared 8 bases from V and 0 bases from J, leaving 22 bases between. The CDR3 has 17 residues. CDR3 coding DNA: TGTGCCAGCCGCCTTTGGAGTGCCGGGACGGTGAACACTGAAGCTTTCTTT. Its protein product is CASRLWSAGTVNTEAFF.

The genes are TRBV4-1 and TRBJ1-1; TRBD1 aligns across 7 bases. The germline V gene encodes CDR1 MGHRA and CDR2 YSYEKL. V lost 4 bases, J lost 1 base, and 15 bases stayed unmatched. The CDR3 extends over 18 amino acids. This CDR3 is CASSRGTESTLGNTEAFF. The DNA for the CDR3 is TGCGCCAGCAGCCGGGGGACAGAATCAACTTTAGGGAACACTGAAGCTTTCTTT.

The chain uses TRBV19 and TRBJ1-1, with 7 bases aligning to TRBD1. Per the germline V gene, CDR1 is LNHDA and CDR2 is SQIVND (reference sequence). The CDR3 runs 13 residues. V lost 7 bases, J lost 1 base, and 3 bases stayed unmatched. CDR3 loop: CASTRTGNTEAFF. CDR3 bases: TGTGCCAGTACCAGGACAGGGAACACTGAAGCTTTCTTT.

The chain combines TRBV3-1 with TRBJ1-3, with 8 nucleotides matching TRBD1. V dropped 4 bases and J dropped 3; count of bases not matched to a gene: 5. This CDR3 region has 15 residues. Germline V gives CDR1 LGHDT, CDR2 YNNKEL (reference sequence). This chain's CDR3 is CASSPRTGFGNTIYF. In DNA, the CDR3 is TGTGCCAGCAGCCCCCGGACAGGGTTTGGAAACACCATATATTTT.

The chain uses TRBV27 and TRBJ2-1; D gene ambiguous. The V and J ends lost 0 bases and 5 bases respectively, with 2 bases between them. Germline CDR1 is MNHEY and CDR2 is SMNVEV (reference sequence). The CDR3 consists of 12 residues. CDR3: CASSLSDNEQFF. In nucleotides, the CDR3 is TGTGCCAGCAGTTTATCCGACAATGAGCAGTTCTTC.

This chain links TRBV7-9 with TRBJ1-1; D uncertain. The V end was cut by 4 bases, the J end by 3 bases, with 9 bases between. The germline CDR1 and CDR2 sequences are SEHNR and FQNEAQ (reference sequence). CDR3 length: 13 residues. The DNA for the CDR3 is TGTGCCAGCAGCTCAGAACAGCACACTGAAGCTTTCTTT. It is translated as CASSSEQHTEAFF.

The chain employs TRBV9 and TRBJ2-7; 11 bases align to TRBD2. The V gene's germline CDR1 is SGDLS and CDR2 YYNGEE. V lost 2 bases to trimming and J lost 4 bases; unmatched junction nucleotides: 5. The CDR3 has 15 amino acids. The CDR3 loop reads CASSVAGTSGYEQYF. The CDR3 DNA follows: TGTGCCAGCAGCGTTGCCGGGACTAGCGGTTACGAGCAGTACTTC.

The chain couples TRBV20-1 to TRBJ1-1; D possibly corresponds to TRBD1 (5 bases). V was pared by 3 bases and J by 1 base, with 18 bases between. In germline, CDR1 is DFQATT, CDR2 SNEGSKA (reference sequence). This CDR3 has 16 amino acids. The CDR3 is CSASSFDSYPNTEAFF. In nucleotides, the CDR3 is TGCAGTGCTAGTTCGTTTGACAGCTACCCGAACACTGAAGCTTTCTTT.

This chain connects TRBV27 to TRBJ1-1; D unclear. The V gene lost 2 bases and the J gene lost 4 bases, with 11 bases spanning the gap. CDR3 size: 14 residues. CDR1 and CDR2 from the germline V gene are MNHEY and SMNVEV (reference sequence). The CDR3 nucleotides are TGTGCCAGCAGTTTACTTATAGAGAGCACTGAAGCTTTCTTT. Its protein is CASSLLIESTEAFF.

The J gene is TRBJ1-1, the V gene TRBV20-1, with D unclear. Germline V lookup: CDR1 DFQATT, CDR2 SNEGSKA (reference sequence). Trimming stripped 5 bases from V and 11 bases from J, with 6 bases between. CDR3 size: 8 residues. CDR3 bases: TGCAGTGCTCAAGGGGCTTTCTTT. Residues: CSAQGAFF.

The rearrangement joins TRBV7-2 to TRBJ2-1; D possibly matches TRBD1 or TRBD2 (5 bases each). Germline lookup yields CDR1 SGHTA and CDR2 FQGNSA. CDR3 size: 13 residues. Trimming removed 2 bases at V and 9 bases at J, with 11 bases between. CDR3 sequence reads: CASSLIGGGEQFF. For the CDR3, the DNA is TGTGCCAGCAGCTTAATAGGTGGGGGTGAGCAGTTCTTC.

The rearrangement links TRBV6-4 to TRBJ2-3, with 7 bases that match TRBD2. The V segment lost 7 bases and the J segment 1 base; nucleotides outside the gene matches: 8. Per the germline V gene, CDR1 is MRHNA and CDR2 is SNTAGT. The CDR3 is 15 amino acids. The CDR3 spells CASTQSAGGTDTQYF. For the CDR3, the DNA is TGTGCCAGCACCCAGTCTGCGGGGGGCACAGATACGCAGTATTTT.

The rearrangement joins TRBV27 to TRBJ1-5; a weak D match, TRBD1 (5 bases). This CDR3 spans 14 amino acids. Trimming took 3 bases from V and 1 from J, leaving 7 bases between them. In germline, CDR1 is MNHEY, CDR2 SMNVEV (reference sequence). The CDR3 reads CASSFRTSNQPQHF. As DNA, the CDR3 is TGTGCCAGCAGTTTCCGGACAAGCAATCAGCCCCAGCATTTT.

The rearrangement uses TRBV19 and TRBJ2-6; the D is unclear. The germline gives CDR1 LNHDA, CDR2 SQIVND (reference sequence). Trimming cost V 5 bases and J 0 bases, with 8 bases left between them. CDR3 length equals 15 residues. CDR3 nucleotides: TGTGCCAGTAGTTCCAGTCCCTCTGGGGCCAACGTCCTGACTTTC. It codes for CASSSSPSGANVLTF.

This rearrangement joins TRBV14 to TRBJ2-1, with 11 positions matching TRBD2. J was trimmed by 3 bases and V by 5 bases; bases with no gene match: 6. This CDR3 region has 16 residues. CDR1 and CDR2 (germline): SGHDN, FVKESK. CDR3 bases: TGTGCCAGCAGCTACCGACTAGCGGGGAGCTACAATGAGCAGTTCTTC. Protein sequence: CASSYRLAGSYNEQFF.

The genes are TRBV10-3 and TRBJ2-2, with D possibly matching TRBD1 (6 bases). The germline V gene has CDR1 ENHRY and CDR2 SYGVKD. The CDR3 length is 14 residues. Trimming took 6 bases from V and 1 from J, leaving 9 bases between them. The CDR3 DNA is TGTGCCATCAGGCCGGGACAGAACACCGGGGAGCTGTTTTTT. It encodes CAIRPGQNTGELFF.

V is TRBV9 and J is TRBJ1-3; D remains unclear. The germline CDR1 and CDR2 sequences are SGDLS and YYNGEE. The CDR3 sequence is 14 residues long. V shed 0 bases and J shed 4 bases, with 8 bases lying between them. The DNA for the CDR3 is TGTGCCAGCAGCGTAGGAGATTACGGAAACACCATATATTTT. Its protein product is CASSVGDYGNTIYF.

The V gene is TRBV6-5, the J gene TRBJ1-1; weak D call: TRBD1 (5 bases). Trimming pared 8 bases from V and 0 bases from J, leaving 16 bases between. CDR3 length equals 15 residues. In germline, CDR1 is MNHEY, CDR2 SVGAGI. The CDR3 DNA follows: TGTGCCAGCCGACGGACACAATATATGAACACTGAAGCTTTCTTT. Translation gives CASRRTQYMNTEAFF.

This clonotype occurred once. J is TRBJ2-1 and V is TRBV18, with 11 bases fitting TRBD2. V lost 3 bases to trimming and J lost 10 bases; unmatched junction nucleotides: 14. The germline V gene has CDR1 KGHSH and CDR2 LQKENI. This CDR3 has 17 amino acids. CDR3 sequence reads: CASSPPVSVAGGLEQFF. As DNA, the CDR3 is TGTGCCAGCTCACCCCCCGTTTCGGTAGCGGGAGGGCTGGAGCAGTTCTTC.

This chain connects TRBV7-9 to TRBJ1-5, with a possible D match to TRBD1 (6 bases). Germline CDR1 SEHNR, CDR2 FQNEAQ (reference sequence). V shed 1 base and J shed 8 bases, with 12 bases lying between them. This CDR3 comprises 14 residues. The CDR3 DNA follows: TGTGCCAGCAGCTTAGGAGGGGGTGAGGAGCCCCAGCATTTT. It specifies CASSLGGGEEPQHF.

The gene calls are TRBV2 and TRBJ2-7; 7 bases match TRBD2. CDR1 and CDR2 (germline): SNHLY, FYNNEI. Trimming removed 5 bases from V and 7 bases from J; junction bases left unmatched: 14. The CDR3 loop spans 15 amino acids. In nucleotides, the CDR3 is TGTGCCAGCAGTTTCCTACTAGCGCCTATGCAGGAGCAGTACTTC. Amino acids: CASSFLLAPMQEQYF. Variable domain in full (rest from reference TRBV2 and TRBJ2-7): EPEVTQTPSHQVTQMGQEVILRCVPISNHLYFYWYRQILGQKVEFLVSFYNNEISEKSEIFDDQFSVERPDGSNFTLKIRSTKLEDSAMYFCASSFLLAPMQEQYFGPGTRLTVT.

The chain combines TRBV30 with TRBJ2-7; a possible D gene is TRBD1 (6 bases). The length of the CDR3 is 13 residues. The germline V gene has CDR1 GTSNPN and CDR2 SVGIG (reference sequence). V lost 3 bases to trimming and J lost 1 base, with 10 bases between them. The CDR3 region has the DNA TGTGCCTGGAGCCGGGACACATCCTACGAGCAGTACTTC. Translation: CAWSRDTSYEQYF.

This clonotype was detected only once. V gene TRBV6-1 combines with J gene TRBJ2-3, with TRBD2 matching 10 bases. V lost 6 bases, J lost 4 bases, and 13 bases stayed unmatched. Germline CDR1 is MNHNS and CDR2 is SASEGT. The length of the CDR3 is 17 residues. CDR3 coding DNA: TGTGCCAGCAGGCGACCTAGCGGGAGTAACGAAGCAGATACGCAGTATTTT. Translation gives CASRRPSGSNEADTQYF.

The chain employs TRBV25-1 and TRBJ2-7, with no clear D. The V gene lost 7 bases and the J gene lost 5 bases, with 12 bases spanning the gap. Germline lookup yields CDR1 MGHDK and CDR2 SYGVNS. The CDR3 is 12 amino acids. CDR3 coding DNA: TGTGCCAGCACCGCTTACGGCGACGAGCAGTACTTC. It codes for CASTAYGDEQYF.